This record looks at one T cell receptor beta chain sequence and its context. Antigen: not known. The source of the sample is a study of CD8+CD57+ T cells in acquired aplastic anemia. Study as a whole: Mean DNA quantity obtained from sorted CD4+ and CD8+ cells was around 2.9 ug. Where healthy donors were concerned, CD4+ cells averaged roughly 11 million reads.

Genomic DNA, the template, was used for profiling of the TCR beta VDJ and CDR3. From the reads, TCRdb called clonotypes with MiXCR, one entry per CDR3 protein. The sample includes about 170,000 distinct CDR3 sequences, roughly 45% seen only once; the top ten take about 1.1%. Germline CDR1 reads SQVTM; CDR2 reads ANQGSEA. Trimming took 2 bases from V and 0 from J; bases not matched to a gene: 4. This CDR3 comprises 16 residues. Notes on the study in general: Patients had approximately 30 CD8+ CDR3 sequences in common with controls (the shared set). CD8+ Simpson's diversity in patients was not significantly different from that in controls.

The chain employs TRBV29-1 and TRBJ2-1, with 10 bases lining up with TRBD2. This TCR came from a human donor in good health. Specimen: sorted CD4+, CD8+, or CD8+CD57+ T cells (not recorded which) from PBMCs. CDR3 DNA sequence: TGCAGCGTTGAAAAACTAGCGGGATACTCCTACAATGAGCAGTTCTTC. Encoded protein: CSVEKLAGYSYNEQFF.